This T cell receptor beta chain was sequenced in a study of control samples from healthy donors and cancer patients. Assay used: immunoSEQ multiplex PCR; TCRdb lists only in-frame clones, some missing. Among 190,000 or so clones, roughly 91% were seen once, and the ten largest hold more than 1.2%. Per the germline V gene, CDR1 is MNHEY and CDR2 is SVGAGI. CDR3 size: 13 residues. Trimming left V 10 bases short and J 2 bases short, with 15 bases between. The receptor was isolated from a young man in good health. The material sequenced was blood. This chain uses TRBV6-5 with TRBJ2-7; D is ambiguous. The chain's CDR3 is CAIKGRFTYEQYF. For the CDR3, the DNA is TGTGCCATTAAGGGCAGGTTCACCTACGAGCAGTACTTC.